These 3 T cell receptor beta chains were all obtained from the same sample, sequenced in a study of CD8 T cells in ankylosing spondylitis. Study results and limitations: For ankylosing spondylitis blood, a TCR beta motif of several highly homologous variants appeared characteristic.

MiXCR was run by TCRdb on the 5' RACE reads, yielding one entry per CDR3 protein. The table lists 500,000 or so distinct CDR3 sequences, less than 6% of them singletons. Their cognate antigens are unknown. Sequencing was done on a sample of blood, either unsorted or a sorted T cell fraction (not recorded which). The origin of the receptors is a male donor with ankylosing spondylitis.

This clonotype was found many times. The genes are TRBV7-2 and TRBJ1-6; no reliable D call. Trimming left V 2 bases short and J 9 bases short, with 8 bases between. The CDR3 runs to 13 residues. CDR1 SGHTA and CDR2 FQGNSA come from the germline V gene. CDR3 DNA sequence: TGTGCCAGCAGCTTATGGGGTCGTTCACCCCTCCACTTT. This encodes CASSLWGRSPLHF.

At least ten counts were recorded for this clonotype. The rearrangement joins TRBV29-1 to TRBJ1-1; D not resolved. CDR1 SQVTM and CDR2 ANQGSEA come from the germline V gene. This CDR3 region has 11 residues. V dropped 5 bases and J dropped 5 bases, with 9 bases sitting between them. The CDR3 here is CSVIGGTEAFF. CDR3 sequence (DNA): TGCAGCGTTATTGGCGGGACTGAAGCTTTCTTT.

This clonotype was found many times. The chain recombines TRBV12-3 or TRBV12-4 with TRBJ2-7, with TRBD1 as a possible D gene (6 bases). V was shortened by 2 bases and J by 4 bases, with 9 bases between the two germline ends. The CDR3 has 13 amino acids. The CDR3 coding sequence is TGTGCCAGCAGTTTAAACAGGGTGTACGAGCAGTACTTC. Amino acids: CASSLNRVYEQYF.